This entry lists 3 T cell receptor beta chains sequenced from one sample in a study of shared clonotypes between healthy human individuals. This table comes from immunoSEQ multiplex PCR, and its TCRdb copy is limited to in-frame clones, with some not included. The top ten hold over 0.1% of the sample, which has more than 2 million clones, roughly 95% seen once. The sequencing sample was made of naive CD4+ T cells sorted from blood. Specified subset: CD45RA+ positively selected. The receptor set was obtained from a man aged 18 to 30 in good health.

The V and J genes are TRBV6-6 and TRBJ1-5; D not certain. The V gene lost 6 bases and the J gene lost 2 bases, with 14 bases spanning the gap. The CDR3 is made up of 15 amino acids. Germline V gene sequence: CDR1 MNHNY, CDR2 SVGAGI (reference sequence). The CDR3 loop is CASSLRGGRNQPQHF. The CDR3 nucleotides read TGTGCCAGCAGCCTACGGGGTGGCCGCAATCAGCCCCAGCATTTT.

This chain links TRBV18 with TRBJ2-5; weak D call: TRBD1 (6 bases). The CDR3 is 15 amino acids. Germline V gene lookup returns CDR1 KGHSH and CDR2 LQKENI. V lost 2 bases and J lost 5, with 15 bases in between. The CDR3 loop reads CASSPYWNRVETQYF. The CDR3 DNA is TGTGCCAGCTCACCATACTGGAACAGGGTTGAGACCCAGTACTTC.

The chain combines TRBV19 with TRBJ2-5, with D possibly TRBD1 on 5 matching bases. Deletions cut 3 bases from V and 1 base from J, with 12 bases between. The CDR3 runs to 15 residues. Germline CDR1 reads LNHDA; CDR2 reads SQIVND (reference sequence). In nucleotides, the CDR3 is TGTGCCAGTAGTATGGGGCAGGCCCTCCAAGAGACCCAGTACTTC. Protein sequence: CASSMGQALQETQYF.